This T cell receptor beta chain was found in a study of beta chain features in type 1 diabetes listed by TCRdb under 2018. With respect to the entire study: No differences in mean age, gender distribution, total cell number or subset yield were found between patients and healthy donors. The study compared the TCRB repertoires of sorted circulating CD4+ T cell subsets in recently diagnosed type 1 diabetes patients with those in matched healthy donors. Regulatory and stem cell-like memory subsets were isolated from only 8 patients and about eight healthy donors, whereas naive and central memory subsets came from all 28 donors. A total of some 100,000,000 sorted cells were examined across all samples, and a strong correlation was observed between cell number per subset and RNA yield.

Trimming costs V 3 bases and J 2 bases, and their ends lie 11 bases apart. Its CDR3 holds 15 amino acids, cysteine through phenylalanine. CDR3 DNA is the only sequence kept; it has 45 bases, read in frame from the first base. Via the germline V gene, CDR1 is SGHTA and CDR2 FQGNSA. Each donor gave one peripheral blood draw, averaging approximately 120 mL, which was collected into heparinised tubes. A BD FACSAria II and a panel including CD45RO, CCR7, CD25, CD127, CD95 and CD27 were used to sort naive, central memory, regulatory and stem cell-like memory CD4+ T cells. Every sorted population had a purity above 98%. PBMCs were isolated right away by Lymphoprep density gradient centrifugation and were stained directly, without culture. So that batch effects would be minimized, each experiment stained and sorted samples in pairs, pairing one healthy donor with one patient. On this clone: No antigen is known for it. Qualities for individual bases were not recorded, and no much larger clone is one base off.

The entire isolated RNA was reverse transcribed using the High Capacity cDNA Reverse Transcription Kit, and thus expressed TCRB transcripts were sequenced. Deep immunoSEQ sequencing was performed on naive, central memory and regulatory T cell samples, with an average of roughly 3.5 million total reads per sample. Sorted cells were lysed in RLT buffer, and RNA was extracted using DNase-treated RNeasy Micro or Mini kits according to cell number. Each cell subset was processed separately to prevent cross-contamination, with patient and healthy donor samples processed together. The immunoSEQ multiplex PCR was used to amplify TCRB sequences from cDNA, yielding 87-bp fragments that span the CDR3 region. The amplicons were sequenced using the Illumina HiSeq platform. Regarding the original processing steps: Synthetic template baselines were used to correct PCR bias computationally, reads within Hamming distance 2 were collapsed together, and singletons that could not be merged were discarded. Reads were aligned to IMGT to assign V, D and J genes, CDR3 length, and insertions or deletions at six rearrangement sites. Clonotype counts were normalized to sorted cell number within each subset before computing true diversity and Gini coefficients with the tcR R package. Repertoire sharing was quantified using the overlap coefficient calculated on TCRB nucleotide sequences. As a proxy for the pre-selection repertoire, out-of-frame TCRB sequences from naive cells were analyzed. Held by TCRdb, this immuneACCESS table contains in-frame sequences only and omits some clones. Under half of the omission traces to an unresolved V gene where checked; the cause of the rest is unknown. V and J calls and clone size are those listed in that table; D and trimming were worked out from the DNA. The sample table holds 550,000 to 850,000 clones, of which roughly 13% were seen once. Less than 0.025% of the sample is in the top ten clones.

What the authors observed across the whole study: Because cDNA was sequenced instead of genomic DNA, highly expressing activated cells could be over-represented, though the groups showed no difference in activation or CD3 levels. The naive, central memory and regulatory TCRB repertoires appeared to resemble one another more closely among patients than among healthy donors. Patients with type 1 diabetes made fewer insertions and deleted more nucleotides at VDJ recombination sites, implying thymic rearrangement abnormalities. A moderate but significant shortening of TCRB CDR3 length was observed in type 1 diabetes patients in all four CD4+ subsets. Because the HLA sub-analyses included only small numbers of individuals, any influence of HLA type on TCRB rearrangement was left unresolved. Shorter templates might have been favored by PCR, but patient and control samples were amplified and corrected together, so both groups would have been affected equally by any skew.

Sequenced material: naive CD4+ T cells from blood. The sample's cell subset or site, from its label and the paper: true naive CD4+ T cells. This TCR came from a man younger than 35 with type 1 diabetes. The chain joins TRBV7-2 to TRBJ1-5; the D gene cannot be resolved reliably. The bases read TGTGCCAGCAGCTTTTCTCCTTACGGCAATCAGCCCCAGCATTTT. This translates into CASSFSPYGNQPQHF.